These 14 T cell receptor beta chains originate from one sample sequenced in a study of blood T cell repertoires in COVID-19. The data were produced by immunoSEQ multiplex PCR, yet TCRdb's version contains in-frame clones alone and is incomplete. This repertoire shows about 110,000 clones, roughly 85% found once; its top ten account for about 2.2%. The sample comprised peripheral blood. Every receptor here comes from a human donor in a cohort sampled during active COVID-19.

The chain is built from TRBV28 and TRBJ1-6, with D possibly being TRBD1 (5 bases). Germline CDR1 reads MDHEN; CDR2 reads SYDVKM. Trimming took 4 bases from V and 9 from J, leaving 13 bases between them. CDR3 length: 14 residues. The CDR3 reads CASSSGGITSPLHF. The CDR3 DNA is TGTGCCAGCAGTTCCGGGGGGATTACTTCACCCCTCCACTTT.

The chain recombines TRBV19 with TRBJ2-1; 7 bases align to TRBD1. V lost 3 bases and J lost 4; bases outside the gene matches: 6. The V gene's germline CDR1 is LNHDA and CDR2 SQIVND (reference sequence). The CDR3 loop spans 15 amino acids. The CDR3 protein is CASSISTGPYNEQFF. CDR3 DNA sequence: TGTGCCAGTAGTATCTCGACAGGGCCTTACAATGAGCAGTTCTTC.

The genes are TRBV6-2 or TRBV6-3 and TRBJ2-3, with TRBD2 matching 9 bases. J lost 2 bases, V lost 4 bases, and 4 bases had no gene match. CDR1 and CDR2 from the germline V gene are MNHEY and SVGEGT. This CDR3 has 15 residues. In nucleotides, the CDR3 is TGTGCCAGCAGTTCGGGCGGGGGGGCCACAGATACGCAGTATTTT. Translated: CASSSGGGATDTQYF.

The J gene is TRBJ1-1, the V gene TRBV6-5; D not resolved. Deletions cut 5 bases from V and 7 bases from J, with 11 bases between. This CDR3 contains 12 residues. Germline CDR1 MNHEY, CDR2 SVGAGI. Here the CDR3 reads CASSPNGIEAFF. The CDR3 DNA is TGTGCCAGCAGTCCCAACGGGATTGAAGCTTTCTTT.

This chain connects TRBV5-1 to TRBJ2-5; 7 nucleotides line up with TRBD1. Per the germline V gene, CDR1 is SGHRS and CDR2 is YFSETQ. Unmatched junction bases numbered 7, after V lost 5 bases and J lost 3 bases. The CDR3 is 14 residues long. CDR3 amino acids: CASSSGQAEETQYF. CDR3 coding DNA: TGCGCCAGCAGTTCAGGACAGGCCGAAGAGACCCAGTACTTC.

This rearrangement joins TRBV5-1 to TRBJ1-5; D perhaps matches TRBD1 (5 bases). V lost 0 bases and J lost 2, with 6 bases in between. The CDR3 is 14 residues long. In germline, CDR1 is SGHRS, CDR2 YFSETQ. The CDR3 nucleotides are TGCGCCAGCAGCTTGGGGGGCGGCAATCAGCCCCAGCATTTT. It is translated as CASSLGGGNQPQHF.

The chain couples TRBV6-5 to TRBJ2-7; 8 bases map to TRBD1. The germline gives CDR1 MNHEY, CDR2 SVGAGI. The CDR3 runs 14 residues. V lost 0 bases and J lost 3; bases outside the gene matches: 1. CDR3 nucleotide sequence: TGTGCCAGCAGTTACTCAACAGGGGGCTACGAGCAGTACTTC. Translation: CASSYSTGGYEQYF.

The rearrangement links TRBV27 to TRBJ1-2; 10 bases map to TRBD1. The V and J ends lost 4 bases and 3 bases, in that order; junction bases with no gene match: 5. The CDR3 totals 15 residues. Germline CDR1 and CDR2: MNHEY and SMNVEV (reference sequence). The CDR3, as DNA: TGTGCCAGCAGTTCAACCGGGACAGGGGACTATGGCTACACCTTC. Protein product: CASSSTGTGDYGYTF.

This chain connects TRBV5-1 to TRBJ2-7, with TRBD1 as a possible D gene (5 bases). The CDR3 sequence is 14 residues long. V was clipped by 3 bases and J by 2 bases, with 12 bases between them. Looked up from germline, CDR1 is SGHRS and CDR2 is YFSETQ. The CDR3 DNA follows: TGCGCCAGCAGCTGGCAGGGATCACCCTACGAGCAGTACTTC. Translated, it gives CASSWQGSPYEQYF.

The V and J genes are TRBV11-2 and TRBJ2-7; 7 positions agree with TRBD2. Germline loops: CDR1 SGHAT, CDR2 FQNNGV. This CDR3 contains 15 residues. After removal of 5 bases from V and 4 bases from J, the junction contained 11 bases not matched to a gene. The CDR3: CASSVPGRGRYEQYF. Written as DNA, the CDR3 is TGTGCCAGCAGCGTCCCCGGGCGGGGGAGGTACGAGCAGTACTTC.

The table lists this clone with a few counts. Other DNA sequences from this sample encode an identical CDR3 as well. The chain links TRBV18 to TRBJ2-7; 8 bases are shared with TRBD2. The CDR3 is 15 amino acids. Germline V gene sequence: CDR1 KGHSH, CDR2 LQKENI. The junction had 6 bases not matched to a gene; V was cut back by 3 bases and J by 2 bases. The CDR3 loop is CASSPPAGAAYEQYF. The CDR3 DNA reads TGTGCCAGCTCACCGCCAGCGGGAGCGGCCTACGAGCAGTACTTC.

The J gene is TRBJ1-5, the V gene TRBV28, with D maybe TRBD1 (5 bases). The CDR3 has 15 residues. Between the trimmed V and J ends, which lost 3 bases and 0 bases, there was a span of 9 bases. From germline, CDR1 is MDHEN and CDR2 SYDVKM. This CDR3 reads CASSFRAYSNQPQHF. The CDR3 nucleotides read TGTGCCAGCAGTTTCAGGGCCTATAGCAATCAGCCCCAGCATTTT.

This chain's CDR3 is CASGLSGVGTGELFF. The CDR3 bases are TGTGCTAGTGGTTTGTCGGGGGTTGGCACCGGGGAGCTGTTTTTT. This rearrangement joins TRBV12-5 to TRBJ2-2, with D possibly matching TRBD2 (6 bases). Trimming removed 2 bases from V and 4 bases from J, with 11 bases in between. Germline assignment: CDR1 LGHNT and CDR2 FRNRAP. The CDR3 spans 15 residues.

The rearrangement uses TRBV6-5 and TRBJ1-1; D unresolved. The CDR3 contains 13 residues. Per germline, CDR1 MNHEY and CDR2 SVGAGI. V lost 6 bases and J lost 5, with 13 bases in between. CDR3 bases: TGTGCCAGCAGCGTCTCAAGCGGTACTGAAGCTTTCTTT. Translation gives CASSVSSGTEAFF.